The present TCR beta chain was sequenced within a study of CD8+ T cells in alopecia areata. Concerning this clone: Its antigen remains unidentified.

Treatment noted: oral pan-JAK inhibitor, 5-10 mg twice daily. Study-level findings and limits: Patients displayed less clarity in TCR sharing than mice, a finding possibly related to HLA.

The germline V gene has CDR1 KGHSH and CDR2 LQKENI. The CDR3 contains 13 residues. V gave up 3 bases and J gave up 0 bases, with 6 bases separating them. Sequencing templates came from extracted RNA that was reverse transcribed into cDNA. Profiling relied on immunoSEQ multiplex PCR, and the TCRdb table lists in-frame clones only, not all of them. The sample has over 150,000 clones; roughly 50% are singletons. The material sequenced was CD8+ T cells sorted from blood, taken at week 24, from a patient treated with tofacitinib. This chain joins TRBV18 and TRBJ2-7, with no clear D. This TCR was recovered from a human donor with alopecia areata. CDR3 sequence reads: CASSPDTSYEQYF. The CDR3, as DNA: TGTGCCAGCTCACCTGACACCTCCTACGAGCAGTACTTC.